The rows below give T cell receptor beta chains drawn from one sample of a study of CD8+ T cells in alopecia areata. Profiled with immunoSEQ multiplex PCR; TCRdb holds only in-frame clones, not every one. There are 140,000 to 150,000 clones in the sample; approximately 65% occur only once, and 36% lies in the top ten. The sample taken for sequencing was CD8+ T cells sorted from blood. Source of these receptors: a human donor in good health. Both conserved end residues are part of each CDR3.

cdr3_aa	j_call	v_call
CASSRGGHTGELFF	TRBJ2-2	TRBV21-1
CASSVRLHQGYEQYF	TRBJ2-7	TRBV4-1
CASSSHRQLTMGYTF	TRBJ1-2	TRBV7-9
CSVRTRHDNNYGYTF	TRBJ1-2	TRBV29-1
CSAIAGGPYNEQFF	TRBJ2-1	TRBV29-1
CASSAGSEQYF	TRBJ2-7	TRBV7-9
CASSLSPGQGRAEQYF	TRBJ2-7	TRBV7-9
CASSPPDSNIQYF	TRBJ2-4	TRBV7-8
CAWRSGSYNEQFF	TRBJ2-1	TRBV30
CASSLPGTDETQYF	TRBJ2-5	TRBV5-5
CASTRRGGLSSYNEQFF	TRBJ2-1	TRBV2
CSVGVRQISETQYF	TRBJ2-5	TRBV29-1
CASSLVQETQYF	TRBJ2-5	TRBV11-2
CASSQERAGSNYGYTF	TRBJ1-2	TRBV4-2
CAWKGSGTDTQYF	TRBJ2-3	TRBV30
CSVGRGLTYEQYF	TRBJ2-7	TRBV29-1
CASSEGHLNTEAFF	TRBJ1-1	TRBV9
CSVTGLVTYEQYF	TRBJ2-7	TRBV29-1
CASSVAGGLAGSNTGELFF	TRBJ2-2	TRBV9
CASSFGRTDTQYF	TRBJ2-3	TRBV27
CASSLRGETQYF	TRBJ2-5	TRBV7-9
CSADLGAYNEQFF	TRBJ2-1	TRBV29-1
CASSLFQGSGELFF	TRBJ2-2	TRBV27
CASSLQGLAGGRYTGELFF	TRBJ2-2	TRBV27
CASSSLTSGTQETQYF	TRBJ2-5	TRBV27
CSVEDRRSAPPSGLGYTF	TRBJ1-2	TRBV29-1
CASSVGTSGRRETQYF	TRBJ2-5	TRBV9